This TCR beta chain emerged from a study of T cell repertoires in cytomegalovirus infection. Many counts were recorded for this clonotype. The CDR3 extends over 18 amino acids. Germline V gene data show CDR1 as SEHNR and CDR2 as FQNEAQ (reference sequence). With 5 bases clipped from V and 6 bases from J, the junction kept 19 bases outside the gene matches. Using its own MiXCR run on the reads, TCRdb lists one record per CDR3 protein. The data show 250,000 to 350,000 distinct CDR3 sequences, about 26% seen once. Sequencing was performed on PBMCs. The chain joins TRBV7-9 to TRBJ1-2; TRBD1 matches 9 bases. The receptor's source is a human donor in good health (CMV status not recorded). Some clones in this sample may be carry-over from other donors' samples. CDR3 residues: CASSKWRARDRADDGYTF. CDR3 bases: TGTGCCAGCAGCAAGTGGAGAGCCCGGGACAGGGCTGATGATGGCTACACCTTC.